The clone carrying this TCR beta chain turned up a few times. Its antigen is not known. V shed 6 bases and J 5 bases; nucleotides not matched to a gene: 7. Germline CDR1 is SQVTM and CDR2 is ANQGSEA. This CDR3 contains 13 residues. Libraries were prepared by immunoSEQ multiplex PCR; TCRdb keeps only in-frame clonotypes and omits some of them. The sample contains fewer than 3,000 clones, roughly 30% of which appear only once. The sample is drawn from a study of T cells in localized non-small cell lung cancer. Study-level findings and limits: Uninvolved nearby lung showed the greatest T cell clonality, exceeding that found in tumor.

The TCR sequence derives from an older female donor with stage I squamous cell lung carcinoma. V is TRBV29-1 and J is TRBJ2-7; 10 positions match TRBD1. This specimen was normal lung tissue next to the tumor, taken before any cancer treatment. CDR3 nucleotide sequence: TGCAGCGTCGCGGACAGGGGGATGAACGAGCAGTACTTC. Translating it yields CSVADRGMNEQYF.